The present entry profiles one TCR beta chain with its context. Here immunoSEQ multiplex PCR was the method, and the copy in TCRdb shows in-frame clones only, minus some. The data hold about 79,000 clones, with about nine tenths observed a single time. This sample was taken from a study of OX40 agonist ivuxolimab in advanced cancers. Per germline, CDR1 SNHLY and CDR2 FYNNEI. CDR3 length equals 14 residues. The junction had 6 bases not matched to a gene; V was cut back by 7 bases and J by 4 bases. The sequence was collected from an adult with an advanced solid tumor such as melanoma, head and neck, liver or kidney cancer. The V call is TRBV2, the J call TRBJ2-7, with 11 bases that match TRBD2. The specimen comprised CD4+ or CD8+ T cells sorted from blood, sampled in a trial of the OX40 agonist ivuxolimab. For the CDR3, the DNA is TGTGCCAGCACGCAGGGACTAGCGGATTACGAGCAGTACTTC. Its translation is CASTQGLADYEQYF.